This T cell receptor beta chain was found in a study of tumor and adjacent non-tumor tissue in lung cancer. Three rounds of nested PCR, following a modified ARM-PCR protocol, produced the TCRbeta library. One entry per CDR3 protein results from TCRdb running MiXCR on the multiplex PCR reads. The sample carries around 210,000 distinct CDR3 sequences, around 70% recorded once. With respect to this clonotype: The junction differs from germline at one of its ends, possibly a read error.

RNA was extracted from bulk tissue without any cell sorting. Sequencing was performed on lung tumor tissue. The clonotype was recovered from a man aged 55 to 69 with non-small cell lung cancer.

CDR3 sequence reads: CVSIPRDTNYGYTF. The CDR3 DNA reads as TGCGTCAGCATCCCACGGGACACCAACTATGGCTACACCTTC. The V and J genes are TRBV11-3 and TRBJ1-2; a weak D match, TRBD1 (6 bases). The germline gives CDR1 SGHNT, CDR2 YENEEA. CDR3 size: 14 residues.